The 21 T cell receptor beta chains in this list originate from one sample, sequenced in a study of human T cells and chemical hapten exposure. TCRdb redid the calling of the RACE reads with MiXCR, one entry per CDR3 protein. Counted here are about 100,000 distinct CDR3 sequences, roughly an eighth occurring once; the ten biggest clones make up 2.5% to 4%. Time point defined: patch test 2, 6 weeks after DPC sensitization. Noted treatment: therapeutic diphenylcyclopropenone sensitization with weekly scalp DPC. Material: whole blood, obtained in connection with sensitization to the hapten diphenylcyclopropenone (DPC). These receptors were collected from a woman aged 40 to 55 with alopecia areata. Some clones in this sample may be carry-over from other donors' samples.

The CDR3 DNA sequence: TGTGCCAGCAGCTTAACTGACTCCTACGAGCAGTACTTC. This translates into CASSLTDSYEQYF. The chain carries TRBV7-2 and TRBJ2-7; D call uncertain. The V gene's germline CDR1 is SGHTA and CDR2 FQGNSA. V shed 2 bases and J shed 0 bases, with 5 bases lying between them. This CDR3 is built from 13 residues.

This clonotype is medium-sized in the sample. This rearrangement joins TRBV11-1 to TRBJ2-1, with 9 positions matching TRBD2. The CDR3 has 17 amino acids. Germline lookup yields CDR1 SGHAT and CDR2 FQDESV (reference sequence). The V gene end was trimmed by 1 base and the J gene end by 4 bases; junction bases not matched to a gene: 8. The CDR3 protein is CASSLGEVTSGYNEQFF. CDR3 DNA sequence: TGTGCCAGCAGCTTAGGAGAGGTGACTAGCGGTTACAATGAGCAGTTCTTC.

This clonotype was observed at least ten times. The chain is built from TRBV18 and TRBJ2-5, with D possibly being TRBD1 (6 bases). V lost 3 bases and J 5 bases, leaving 16 bases between the germline ends. The CDR3 sequence is 15 residues long. Germline-derived CDR1 and CDR2 are KGHSH and LQKENI. The CDR3 loop is CASSPNNRDRETQYF. CDR3 DNA sequence: TGTGCCAGCTCACCGAATAACAGGGACCGGGAGACCCAGTACTTC.

This clonotype was seen at least ten times. This chain uses TRBV5-1 with TRBJ1-3, with D unresolved. The ends were cut back, 0 bases at V and 0 bases at J, with 7 bases in the middle. The CDR3 contains 15 residues. The germline gives CDR1 SGHRS, CDR2 YFSETQ. CDR3 nucleotide sequence: TGCGCCAGCAGCTTGGGCGAGAGCTCTGGAAACACCATATATTTT. Its protein product is CASSLGESSGNTIYF. The full variable domain, rest sourced from reference TRBV5-1 and TRBJ1-3, is KAGVTQTPRYLIKTRGQQVTLSCSPISGHRSVSWYQQTPGQGLQFLFEYFSETQRNKGNFPGRFSGRQFSNSRSEMNVSTLELGDSALYLCASSLGESSGNTIYFGEGSWLTVV.

The V gene is TRBV20-1, the J gene TRBJ2-5, with 9 bases lining up with TRBD2. V dropped 6 bases and J dropped 2; count of bases not matched to a gene: 13. CDR3 length: 16 amino acids. The germline CDR1 and CDR2 sequences are DFQATT and SNEGSKA (reference sequence). This CDR3 is CSARKASGVLQETQYF. The CDR3 DNA follows: TGCAGTGCCAGAAAAGCTAGCGGGGTTCTTCAAGAGACCCAGTACTTC.

This clonotype has just a few counts. The gene calls are TRBV2 and TRBJ2-1; D may be TRBD2 (6 bases). The CDR3 extends over 14 amino acids. Germline V gene lookup returns CDR1 SNHLY and CDR2 FYNNEI. The ends were cut back, 8 bases at V and 7 bases at J, with 18 bases in the middle. The CDR3, as DNA: TGTGCCAGCCGACCCCCCGGGACTCCGAATGAGCAGTTCTTC. Its translation is CASRPPGTPNEQFF.

Relative to its sample, this clonotype is medium-sized (0.01 to 0.1%). The chain employs TRBV9 and TRBJ1-1, with unresolved D. Deletions cut 4 bases from V and 4 bases from J, with 14 bases between. This CDR3 comprises 14 residues. CDR1 and CDR2 from the germline V gene are SGDLS and YYNGEE. The CDR3 sequence is CASSPLAAGTEAFF. The CDR3 region has the DNA TGTGCCAGCAGCCCGCTTGCGGCAGGCACTGAAGCTTTCTTT.

V and J are TRBV6-5 and TRBJ1-3; D is unclear. Germline CDR1 reads MNHEY; CDR2 reads SVGAGI. The V gene lost 2 bases and the J gene lost 0 bases, with 11 bases spanning the gap. The CDR3 runs 16 residues. The CDR3 here is CASSYTRTFSGNTIYF. CDR3 nucleotides: TGTGCCAGCAGTTACACGAGGACGTTCTCTGGAAACACCATATATTTT.

This clonotype was counted a few times. This chain links TRBV7-2 with TRBJ2-3, with D possibly being TRBD2 (6 bases). CDR1 and CDR2 from the germline V gene are SGHTA and FQGNSA. Trimming shortened V by 1 base and J by 6 bases, and 17 bases separated the two germline ends. The CDR3 has 16 residues. The CDR3 DNA reads as TGTGCCAGCAGCTTAGGGGCGGGGACTGTGGGGGATACGCAGTATTTT. Translation gives CASSLGAGTVGDTQYF.

This clonotype was counted ten times or more. The chain combines TRBV20-1 with TRBJ2-5; 7 bases line up with TRBD2. Germline assignment: CDR1 DFQATT and CDR2 SNEGSKA (reference sequence). V gave up 4 bases and J gave up 5 bases; unmatched junction bases: 10. There are 14 residues in the CDR3. This CDR3 reads CSATLTGGMETQYF. The DNA of the CDR3 is TGCAGTGCTACCCTGACGGGGGGAATGGAGACCCAGTACTTC.

This clonotype turned up a few times. V and J are TRBV9 and TRBJ2-3; D remains ambiguous. CDR3 size: 15 residues. Germline V gene data show CDR1 as SGDLS and CDR2 as YYNGEE. The ends were cut back, 0 bases at V and 0 bases at J, with 8 bases in the middle. The CDR3 loop is CASSVEGLSTDTQYF. The CDR3 coding sequence is TGTGCCAGCAGCGTAGAGGGTCTGAGCACAGATACGCAGTATTTT.

This clonotype was observed a few times. This chain joins TRBV20-1 and TRBJ2-1; weak D call: TRBD2 (6 bases). Germline V CDR1 and CDR2: DFQATT, SNEGSKA (reference sequence). The ends were cut back, 6 bases at V and 2 bases at J, with 11 bases in the middle. The CDR3 is 13 amino acids. The CDR3 loop reads CSALGGTYNEQFF. The DNA for the CDR3 is TGCAGTGCCCTGGGGGGTACCTACAATGAGCAGTTCTTC.

This clonotype showed up just a few times. This chain connects TRBV30 to TRBJ2-7, with D maybe TRBD1 (6 bases). The CDR3 is made up of 14 amino acids. V was cut by 0 bases and J by 1 base, with 10 bases left in between. Germline V gives CDR1 GTSNPN, CDR2 SVGIG (reference sequence). In DNA, the CDR3 is TGTGCCTGGAGTGTAAGGGGGAAATCCTACGAGCAGTACTTC. This gives the protein CAWSVRGKSYEQYF.

V is TRBV29-1 and J is TRBJ1-2; no clear D gene. V shed 6 bases and J shed 4 bases, with 6 bases lying between them. The CDR3 loop spans 10 amino acids. The germline gives CDR1 SQVTM, CDR2 ANQGSEA. The CDR3 DNA reads as TGCAGCGTACAGAGCTATGGCTACACCTTC. Amino acid sequence: CSVQSYGYTF.

This clonotype has a handful of counts. The chain combines TRBV20-1 with TRBJ2-7; tentatively, D is TRBD1 (6 bases). Germline values: CDR1 DFQATT, CDR2 SNEGSKA (reference sequence). The CDR3 is 11 residues long. The CDR3 loop reads CVAGDLYEQYF. CDR3 coding DNA: TGCGTGGCAGGGGACCTCTACGAGCAGTACTTC.

Many counts were recorded for this clonotype. The CDR3 DNA reads TGTGCCAGCAGCTTGGGGACCCCTACTAACTATGGCTACACCTTC. Amino acid sequence: CASSLGTPTNYGYTF. The chain carries TRBV11-2 and TRBJ1-2; the D gene is possibly TRBD1 (5 bases). The CDR3 is 15 amino acids. Germline CDR1 and CDR2: SGHAT and FQNNGV. Between the trimmed V and J ends, which lost 3 bases and 0 bases, there was a span of 11 bases.

This clonotype has more than one count but fewer than ten. CDR3 region: CASSPPGGSVDYGYTF. In DNA, the CDR3 is TGTGCCAGCTCACCACCTGGAGGGAGCGTGGACTATGGCTACACCTTC. The genes are TRBV18 and TRBJ1-2, with D unclear. The germline gives CDR1 KGHSH, CDR2 LQKENI. Trimming took 0 bases from V and 3 from J, leaving 14 bases between them. The length of the CDR3 is 16 residues.

The rearrangement uses TRBV30 and TRBJ1-1, with D uncertain. Germline lookup yields CDR1 GTSNPN and CDR2 SVGIG (reference sequence). The CDR3 totals 13 residues. V lost 5 bases to trimming and J lost 1 base, with 11 bases between them. The CDR3 protein is CAWADQPNTEAFF. In nucleotides, the CDR3 is TGTGCCTGGGCGGACCAGCCGAACACTGAAGCTTTCTTT.

At least ten counts were recorded for this clonotype. The chain couples TRBV10-3 to TRBJ1-1; D is uncertain. The germline gives CDR1 ENHRY, CDR2 SYGVKD. V lost 7 bases to trimming and J lost 0 bases, with 9 bases between them. The CDR3 is 13 residues long. The CDR3 protein is CAIKAALNTEAFF. CDR3 DNA sequence: TGTGCCATCAAGGCAGCCTTGAACACTGAAGCTTTCTTT.

This clonotype has ten or more counts. The chain combines TRBV29-1 with TRBJ1-1, with D uncertain. CDR1 and CDR2 from the germline V gene are SQVTM and ANQGSEA. This CDR3 has 12 residues. Trimming took off 7 bases at V and 1 base at J, with 10 bases between the two ends. The DNA for the CDR3 is TGCAGCGCGGTGGGCCCGAACACTGAAGCTTTCTTT. This gives the protein CSAVGPNTEAFF. Filled out from reference TRBV29-1 and TRBJ1-1, the complete variable domain reads SAVISQKPSRDICQRGTSLTIQCQVDSQVTMMFWYRQQPGQSLTLIATANQGSEATYESGFVIDKFPISRPNLTFSTLTVSNMSPEDSSIYLCSAVGPNTEAFFGQGTRLTVV.

The chain carries TRBV29-1 and TRBJ2-3; D gene ambiguous. Trimming pared 3 bases from V and 0 bases from J, leaving 1 base between. Germline assignment: CDR1 SQVTM and CDR2 ANQGSEA. The CDR3 consists of 11 residues. CDR3 nucleotide sequence: TGCAGCGTTGATAGCACAGATACGCAGTATTTT. This gives the protein CSVDSTDTQYF.